One and the same sample provided the 31 T cell receptor beta chains below, sequenced in a study of neoadjuvant anti-PD-1 for oral cavity cancer. The data were produced by immunoSEQ multiplex PCR, yet TCRdb's version contains in-frame clones alone and is incomplete. The sample gives more than 50,000 clones, roughly 84% of which show up once; approximately 2.8% is in the top ten. Here the sequenced sample was PBMCs, taken before nivolumab (anti-PD-1) treatment. The source is a person between 35 and 79 years old with oral cavity squamous cell carcinoma.

This clone was seen a few times. This chain connects TRBV27 to TRBJ1-1; TRBD1 might be the D (6 bases). The CDR3 totals 11 residues. Germline values: CDR1 MNHEY, CDR2 SMNVEV (reference sequence). CDR3 region: CHGRGDTEAFF. The CDR3 coding sequence is TGTCACGGAAGGGGGGACACTGAAGCTTTCTTT.

The DNA of the CDR3 is TGTGCCAGCAGCTCTGACACAAACTATGGCTACACCTTC. It codes for CASSSDTNYGYTF. This chain joins TRBV7-8 and TRBJ1-2; D ambiguous. Germline CDR1 SGHVS, CDR2 FQNEAQ. The V and J ends lost 4 bases and 2 bases respectively, with 8 bases between them. This CDR3 comprises 13 residues.

This chain links TRBV6-1 with TRBJ2-7, with D maybe TRBD2 (5 bases). Trimming removed 3 bases from V and 7 bases from J, with 22 bases in between. Germline CDR1 is MNHNS and CDR2 is SASEGT. The CDR3 contains 16 residues. The CDR3 spells CASSDEGRSRAWEQYF. The DNA of the CDR3 is TGTGCCAGCAGTGATGAGGGCCGGAGTAGGGCCTGGGAGCAGTACTTC.

The table lists this clone with a count of one. The V gene is TRBV30, the J gene TRBJ2-5; 8 bases fit TRBD1. The CDR3 runs 13 residues. Per the germline V gene, CDR1 is GTSNPN and CDR2 is SVGIG (reference sequence). The trim removed 2 bases at V and 4 bases at J, leaving 3 bases unmatched. CDR3 sequence reads: CAWSFDRGETQYF. CDR3 in DNA: TGTGCCTGGAGTTTTGACAGGGGAGAGACCCAGTACTTC.

This sequence joins TRBV5-1 and TRBJ1-4; 7 nucleotides align to TRBD1. The CDR3 extends over 17 amino acids. V shed 4 bases, J shed 7 bases, and the junction held 16 bases outside the gene matches. The germline gives CDR1 SGHRS, CDR2 YFSETQ. The CDR3, as DNA: TGCGCCAGCAGCGTCGGACTACAGGGGCTAGGAACTGAAAAACTGTTTTTT. Its protein product is CASSVGLQGLGTEKLFF.

This rearrangement joins TRBV11-3 to TRBJ2-3; 13 bases are a match to TRBD2. Germline CDR1 and CDR2: SGHNT and YENEEA. Trimming removed 0 bases from V and 6 bases from J; junction bases left unmatched: 6. The CDR3 covers 17 residues. CDR3 coding DNA: TGTGCCAGCAGCTTAGATCTAGGGACTAGCGGGACCGATACGCAGTATTTT. This sequence encodes CASSLDLGTSGTDTQYF.

This clone was seen a handful of times. Within the sample, other DNA sequences also encode this same CDR3. This chain uses TRBV7-3 with TRBJ2-3, with 10 bases that match TRBD2. Trimming removed 4 bases from V and 3 bases from J; junction bases left unmatched: 4. The germline V gene has CDR1 SGHTA and CDR2 FQGTGA. The CDR3 length is 15 residues. CDR3 region: CASSSSGRRTDTQYF. The CDR3 DNA reads TGTGCCAGCAGCTCTAGCGGGAGAAGAACAGATACGCAGTATTTT.

The chain carries TRBV19 and TRBJ2-3; TRBD1 matches 9 bases. J was trimmed by 3 bases and V by 5 bases; bases with no gene match: 6. The CDR3 length is 15 residues. Germline V lookup: CDR1 LNHDA, CDR2 SQIVND (reference sequence). The CDR3 sequence is CASSGWTGVTDTQYF. The CDR3 DNA reads TGTGCCAGTAGTGGATGGACAGGGGTAACAGATACGCAGTATTTT.

This chain links TRBV19 with TRBJ1-1; TRBD1 is a possible D gene (5 bases). V lost 4 bases to trimming and J lost 5 bases, with 17 bases between them. From germline, CDR1 is LNHDA and CDR2 SQIVND (reference sequence). The CDR3 runs 15 residues. DNA of the CDR3: TGTGCCAGTAGTACAAGTGGGACCTCTAGGACTGAAGCTTTCTTT. Its protein is CASSTSGTSRTEAFF.

CDR3 sequence (DNA): TGCGCCAGCAGCTTGGCTGGACAGGGTACCTTGAGGGGCTACACCTTC. This sequence encodes CASSLAGQGTLRGYTF. The chain links TRBV5-1 to TRBJ1-2, with 8 positions matching TRBD1. The V segment lost 0 bases and the J segment 8 bases; nucleotides outside the gene matches: 12. The CDR3 is made up of 16 amino acids. Germline loops: CDR1 SGHRS, CDR2 YFSETQ.

The V gene is TRBV5-1, the J gene TRBJ2-7; tentative D call: TRBD2 (5 bases). CDR3 length: 16 amino acids. The V end lost 4 bases, the J end lost 0 bases, and 17 bases lay between the germline ends. The germline V gene encodes CDR1 SGHRS and CDR2 YFSETQ. In DNA, the CDR3 is TGCGCCAGCAGCGGGCAGAGGACGGGAAGCTCCTACGAGCAGTACTTC. Its translation is CASSGQRTGSSYEQYF.

J is TRBJ1-2 and V is TRBV5-1; 11 bases agree with TRBD1. The CDR3 sequence is 15 residues long. V lost 2 bases, J lost 7 bases, and 7 bases stayed unmatched. CDR1 is SGHRS, CDR2 YFSETQ, per germline. CDR3 residues: CASSLTGTGGSGYTF. The CDR3 nucleotides are TGCGCCAGCAGCTTAACCGGGACAGGGGGTTCTGGCTACACCTTC.

The rearrangement joins TRBV29-1 to TRBJ2-3; the D gene is possibly TRBD1 (5 bases). From germline, CDR1 is SQVTM and CDR2 ANQGSEA. V was trimmed by 4 bases and J by 5 bases, leaving 10 bases between them. The CDR3 sequence is 12 residues long. CDR3 sequence (DNA): TGCAGCGTTGGGCAGGGCAAAGATACGCAGTATTTT. Amino acid sequence: CSVGQGKDTQYF.

The CDR3 DNA reads as TGTGCTAGTGGTTTGGACAGTCCTTCGGATACGCAGTATTTT. It yields the protein CASGLDSPSDTQYF. The gene calls are TRBV12-5 and TRBJ2-3, with unresolved D. Germline V lookup: CDR1 LGHNT, CDR2 FRNRAP. V was shortened by 1 base and J by 6 bases, with 11 bases between the two germline ends. The CDR3 spans 14 residues. Full variable domain (remainder filled in from reference TRBV12-5 and TRBJ2-3): DARVTQTPRHKVTEMGQEVTMRCQPILGHNTVFWYRQTMMQGLELLAYFRNRAPLDDSGMPKDRFSAEMPDATLATLKIQPSEPRDSAVYFCASGLDSPSDTQYFGPGTRLTVL.

The chain employs TRBV28 and TRBJ2-7; D is ambiguous. V lost 2 bases to trimming and J lost 6 bases, with 8 bases between them. CDR3 size: 12 residues. Germline assignment: CDR1 MDHEN and CDR2 SYDVKM. CDR3 in amino acids: CASSLSDFEQYF. CDR3 sequence (DNA): TGTGCCAGCAGTTTAAGTGACTTCGAGCAGTACTTC.

The chain recombines TRBV5-4 with TRBJ2-3, with TRBD2 as a possible D gene (7 bases). Between the trimmed V and J ends, which lost 0 bases and 6 bases, there was a span of 11 bases. Germline V gene sequence: CDR1 SGHNT, CDR2 YYREEE (reference sequence). The CDR3 loop spans 14 amino acids. DNA for the CDR3: TGTGCCAGCAGCTTGGGGACTAGGGGGGATACGCAGTATTTT. Protein product: CASSLGTRGDTQYF.

The V gene is TRBV11-2, the J gene TRBJ2-5; 10 positions agree with TRBD2. CDR3 length equals 16 residues. In germline, CDR1 is SGHAT, CDR2 FQNNGV. The junction had 10 bases not matched to a gene; V was cut back by 5 bases and J by 4 bases. The CDR3 region is CASSPGLAKRGETQYF. The CDR3 nucleotides read TGTGCCAGCAGCCCGGGACTAGCGAAAAGGGGAGAGACCCAGTACTTC.

The V call is TRBV6-5, the J call TRBJ2-7; D is uncertain. CDR1 and CDR2 (germline): MNHEY, SVGAGI. The CDR3 has 12 amino acids. Trimming stripped 5 bases from V and 7 bases from J, with 12 bases between. The CDR3 nucleotides are TGTGCCAGCAGTCGCCCTCGTAGGGAGCAGTACTTC. As protein: CASSRPRREQYF.

The rearrangement uses TRBV5-1 and TRBJ1-1; no clear D gene. Trimming removed 0 bases from V and 2 bases from J, with 17 bases in between. The length of the CDR3 is 17 residues. Germline V gene data show CDR1 as SGHRS and CDR2 as YFSETQ. CDR3 sequence: CASSLAWTDGPNTEAFF. CDR3 coding DNA: TGCGCCAGCAGCTTGGCCTGGACGGACGGTCCTAACACTGAAGCTTTCTTT.

The chain is built from TRBV7-8 and TRBJ2-7, with D possibly being TRBD2 (7 bases). The CDR3 is made up of 17 amino acids. Germline values: CDR1 SGHVS, CDR2 FQNEAQ. V dropped 4 bases and J dropped 6 bases, with 25 bases sitting between them. CDR3 DNA sequence: TGTGCCAGCAGCTCACAGGGCGGGCGGGAGAAGTTTAGCGAGCAGTACTTC. Translation: CASSSQGGREKFSEQYF.

The rearrangement links TRBV4-1 to TRBJ2-7; maybe TRBD2 (5 bases). The V gene's germline CDR1 is MGHRA and CDR2 YSYEKL. V lost 4 bases, J lost 3 bases, and 16 bases lay in between. The CDR3 length is 15 residues. The CDR3 sequence: CASSLDERPNYEQYF. The DNA for the CDR3 is TGCGCCAGCAGCCTCGACGAGCGGCCCAACTACGAGCAGTACTTC.

The chain uses TRBV6-5 and TRBJ1-5; TRBD1 aligns across 7 bases. Germline V gene sequence: CDR1 MNHEY, CDR2 SVGAGI. V gave up 6 bases and J gave up 3 bases; unmatched junction bases: 5. The CDR3 consists of 14 residues. The CDR3 DNA sequence: TGTGCCAGCAGGAGGCAGGGGGACAATCAGCCCCAGCATTTT. Its translation is CASRRQGDNQPQHF.

This chain joins TRBV30 and TRBJ1-1, with D uncertain. V gave up 6 bases and J gave up 4 bases, with 15 bases separating them. This CDR3 contains 13 residues. The germline V gene encodes CDR1 GTSNPN and CDR2 SVGIG (reference sequence). This chain's CDR3 is CACEGRSVTEAFF. CDR3 DNA: TGTGCCTGCGAGGGCAGATCGGTCACTGAAGCTTTCTTT.

This chain connects TRBV30 to TRBJ2-7; a possible D gene is TRBD1 (6 bases). Germline V gene lookup returns CDR1 GTSNPN and CDR2 SVGIG (reference sequence). Trimming pared 3 bases from V and 0 bases from J, leaving 12 bases between. This CDR3 is built from 14 residues. This CDR3 reads CAWRAGASSYEQYF. The CDR3 DNA sequence: TGTGCCTGGAGGGCAGGGGCCAGCTCCTACGAGCAGTACTTC.

This clone showed up just once. V and J are TRBV5-1 and TRBJ1-1, with D possibly TRBD1 on 6 matching bases. The V end lost 4 bases, the J end lost 2 bases, and 18 bases lay between the germline ends. Germline loops: CDR1 SGHRS, CDR2 YFSETQ. The CDR3 extends over 16 amino acids. The CDR3 protein is CASSRLSSGVNTEAFF. The DNA of the CDR3 is TGCGCCAGCAGCCGCCTGTCTTCAGGGGTAAACACTGAAGCTTTCTTT. The full variable domain, in which reference TRBV5-1 and TRBJ1-1 provide the parts outside the CDR3, is KAGVTQTPRYLIKTRGQQVTLSCSPISGHRSVSWYQQTPGQGLQFLFEYFSETQRNKGNFPGRFSGRQFSNSRSEMNVSTLELGDSALYLCASSRLSSGVNTEAFFGQGTRLTVV.

The chain joins TRBV2 to TRBJ2-2; D remains ambiguous. Germline loops: CDR1 SNHLY, CDR2 FYNNEI. V lost 5 bases and J 10 bases, leaving 8 bases between the germline ends. The CDR3 runs to 11 residues. The CDR3 nucleotides are TGTGCCAGCAGTACGTGGGCGGAGCTGTTTTTT. Translating gives CASSTWAELFF.

V is TRBV2 and J is TRBJ1-6; D unresolved. The CDR3 runs to 15 residues. The V end lost 2 bases, the J end lost 9 bases, and 14 bases lay between the germline ends. CDR1 and CDR2 from the germline V gene are SNHLY and FYNNEI. The CDR3 DNA is TGTGCCAGCAGTGAACAAACAACCATCGGTTCACCCCTCCACTTT. Translating it yields CASSEQTTIGSPLHF.

This clone was picked up a small number of times. The chain carries TRBV29-1 and TRBJ1-2, with D unresolved. V lost 2 bases, J lost 8 bases, and 6 bases lay in between. Germline V gene sequence: CDR1 SQVTM, CDR2 ANQGSEA. CDR3 length: 10 residues. The CDR3 here is CSVETEGYTF. CDR3 bases: TGCAGCGTTGAAACGGAGGGCTACACCTTC.

This rearrangement joins TRBV19 to TRBJ2-1; the D call may be TRBD1 or TRBD2 (6 bases each). The CDR3 length is 16 residues. In germline, CDR1 is LNHDA, CDR2 SQIVND (reference sequence). V lost 0 bases and J 6 bases, leaving 15 bases between the germline ends. The CDR3 spells CASSIDGGGPGNEQFF. CDR3 bases: TGTGCCAGTAGTATAGATGGAGGGGGGCCAGGCAATGAGCAGTTCTTC.

There are a few counts of this clone. J is TRBJ2-3 and V is TRBV10-3; 7 bases are a match to TRBD2. This CDR3 has 15 residues. V trimming: 6 bases; J trimming: 3 bases; junction bases outside the gene matches: 9. CDR1 is ENHRY and CDR2 is SYGVKD in the germline V gene. The CDR3 DNA is TGTGCCATCAGCTCTAGCGGAGGAGGGACAGATACGCAGTATTTT. Protein: CAISSSGGGTDTQYF.

The V call is TRBV2, the J call TRBJ1-1, with D perhaps matching TRBD1 (6 bases). V shed 5 bases and J shed 1 base, with 17 bases lying between them. Germline CDR1 SNHLY, CDR2 FYNNEI. This CDR3 comprises 16 residues. CDR3 residues: CASSTSGGARNTEAFF. The DNA of the CDR3 is TGTGCCAGCAGTACCTCGGGGGGCGCGAGGAACACTGAAGCTTTCTTT.